This paragraph covers one T cell receptor (beta chain) sequence. Its antigen is unknown. The CDR3 contains 16 residues. Germline CDR1 reads LNHDA; CDR2 reads SQIVND (reference sequence). Trimming removed 3 bases from V and 8 bases from J, with 19 bases in between. Using immunoSEQ multiplex PCR, the repertoire was profiled, and TCRdb retains in-frame clones only, with some absent. Of tens of thousands of clones listed, about 87% are singletons. These data come from a study of lymphopenia after photon versus proton radiotherapy. Study-wide results and limits: Relative stability marked proton patients; photon patients lost diversity and naive cells. Post-nadir TCR diversity decline inversely tracked overall survival among those who died. After the lymphocyte nadir, photon-treated repertoires showed oligoclonal expansion, especially of CD8+ Temra cells. Only patients who died were analyzed for survival; proton advantage is unproven.

This clonotype was obtained from a man aged 80 or over with esophageal cancer. The chain links TRBV19 to TRBJ1-4, with D possibly matching TRBD1 (5 bases). The sample consisted of peripheral blood, taken from a patient treated with proton-based radiotherapy. CDR3 loop: CASSILTPGRWEKLFF. The CDR3 nucleotides are TGTGCCAGTAGTATTTTGACCCCGGGACGCTGGGAAAAACTGTTTTTT.